This TCR beta chain was captured in a study of coeliac disease. Concerning this clone itself: What it binds is unknown.

Sequencing used one aliquot of around 540,000 cells per fraction. Study-wide findings and caveats: Control samples showed higher TRB and TRG clonality than intraepithelial and lamina propria samples in active celiac disease. Published gliadin-specific TRB sequences appeared in about 55% of the 18 coeliac samples, 1 of 6 controls.

Germline V CDR1 and CDR2: SGHTA, FQGNSA. CDR3 length equals 16 residues. V shed 8 bases, J shed 2 bases, and the junction held 14 bases outside the gene matches. Generated by immunoSEQ multiplex PCR, the TCRdb table keeps only in-frame clones and is missing some. The sample holds about 4,900 clones; 69% are singletons and the top ten take approximately 14%. V and J are TRBV7-2 and TRBJ2-5; the match to TRBD2 covers 7 bases. The TCR sequence derives from a woman aged 40 to 50. The specimen was lymphocytes from the gut lamina propria. CDR3 coding DNA: TGTGCCAGCGGGGGGGTAGGTGGCGGGGGACAAGAGACCCAGTACTTC. Its protein product is CASGGVGGGGQETQYF.